One sample yielded the 12 T cell receptor beta chains listed below, sequenced in a study of tumor-infiltrating lymphocytes in primary liver carcinoma (dated by TCRdb to 2017 to 2019). Without any cell sorting, total RNA and DNA were extracted together from about 19-30 mg of bulk tissue using the AllPrep DNA/RNA mini kit. TCRdb lists the instrument as Illumina HiSeq 2500. A constant-region primer and ProtoScript II reverse transcriptase were used to reverse-transcribe TCRbeta-specific cDNA from roughly 0.55 ug total RNA. TCRbeta libraries were built with three nested multiplex PCR rounds, a slightly modified ARM-PCR procedure. Each of the first two PCR rounds ran for approximately 10 cycles using multiplex TRBV1-TRBV30 forward primers together with a Cbeta reverse primer. TCRdb redid the processing of the public reads, applying fastp at Q25 and MiXCR, and retained in-frame beta chains. Duplicate CDR3 protein sequences are folded into a single record with the most common DNA and genes. For this sample the table gives tens of thousands of distinct CDR3 sequences, of which over 60% were detected only once. The top ten clones comprise approximately 19% of the sample.

Sequenced material: liver tumor tissue from sampling region 1. Explained via the paper, the cell subset or site label denotes: tumor region T1, superior pole. These receptors came from a man aged 35-49 years with primary liver carcinoma and hepatitis B virus infection.

This clonotype was observed many times. V and J are TRBV6-5 and TRBJ2-2, with 11 bases fitting TRBD2. Germline V gene data show CDR1 as MNHEY and CDR2 as SVGAGI. J was trimmed by 1 base and V by 8 bases; bases with no gene match: 3. CDR3 length: 15 amino acids. Here the CDR3 reads CASSSGRMNTGELFF. The CDR3 nucleotides are TGTGCCAGCTCTAGCGGGAGGATGAACACCGGGGAGCTGTTTTTT.

This chain links TRBV5-4 with TRBJ2-5; 11 bases match TRBD1. There are 14 residues in the CDR3. The germline gives CDR1 SGHNT, CDR2 YYREEE (reference sequence). The ends lost 6 bases at V and 5 bases at J; junction bases unmatched: 6. CDR3 loop: CASNSDRGLETQYF. The CDR3 coding sequence is TGTGCCAGCAATTCGGACAGGGGGCTGGAGACCCAGTACTTC. The variable domain in full, with the rest retrieved from reference TRBV5-4 and TRBJ2-5, is ETGVTQSPTHLIKTRGQQVTLRCSSQSGHNTVSWYQQALGQGPQFIFQYYREEENGRGNFPPRFSGLQFPNYSSELNVNALELDDSALYLCASNSDRGLETQYFGPGTRLLVL.

In the case of this clonotype: Without the conserved terminal phenylalanine or tryptophan, this CDR3 likely stems from a read error. The chain recombines TRBV11-2 with TRBJ1-1; 7 nucleotides match TRBD1. V shed 9 bases, J shed 7 bases, and the junction held 11 bases outside the gene matches. CDR3 size: 13 residues. In germline, CDR1 is SGHAT, CDR2 FQNNGV. The CDR3 DNA reads as TGTGCCAGTAGTAGGAACAGGGACAGTGAAGCTTTCTCT. Protein: CASSRNRDSEAFS.

This clonotype was detected many times. The chain recombines TRBV6-6 with TRBJ2-2, with D unresolved. Trimming pared 6 bases from V and 0 bases from J, leaving 14 bases between. Germline V CDR1 and CDR2: MNHNY, SVGAGI (reference sequence). The CDR3 extends over 16 amino acids. The CDR3, as DNA: TGTGCCAGCAGAAGTACCCGGGCCGCGAACACCGGGGAGCTGTTTTTT. Its translation: CASRSTRAANTGELFF.

As for this clonotype: An end of the junction differs from the germline gene, which may be a read error. This sequence joins TRBV7-8 and TRBJ2-2, with TRBD2 as a possible D gene (5 bases). The length of the CDR3 is 12 residues. CDR1 is SGHVS, CDR2 FQNEAQ, per germline. CDR3 amino acids: CASSSNSGEMFF. In DNA, the CDR3 is TGTGCCAGCAGCTCCAACTCCGGGGAGATGTTTTTT.

This clonotype has at least ten counts. The chain carries TRBV6-1 and TRBJ2-1; 7 bases line up with TRBD1. CDR1 MNHNS and CDR2 SASEGT come from the germline V gene. CDR3 length: 15 residues. Losses at the gene ends were 1 base for V and 0 bases for J; bases not matched to a gene: 0. The CDR3 protein is CASSEGTGSYNEQFF. The CDR3 DNA reads as TGTGCCAGCAGTGAAGGGACAGGCTCCTACAATGAGCAGTTCTTC.

As regards this clonotype: The conserved final phenylalanine or tryptophan is absent from the CDR3, which likely points to a read error. The gene calls are TRBV6-5 and TRBJ1-5; the D is unclear. CDR1 and CDR2 from the germline V gene are MNHEY and SVGAGI. The CDR3 is 17 amino acids. CDR3 bases: TGTACCAGCAGTTATGACCCTCCATGGGCCACCAATCAGCCCCAGCATTGT. This sequence encodes CTSSYDPPWATNQPQHC.

Comment on this clonotype: No conserved phenylalanine or tryptophan is present at the end of the CDR3, so a read error is the likely explanation. This chain uses TRBV6-1 with TRBJ2-2; no definite D call. The CDR3 extends over 13 amino acids. Germline V gene data show CDR1 as MNHNS and CDR2 as SASEGT. The CDR3 DNA reads as TGTGCCAGCACTGAAGTCCGCGCCGGGGAGCTGTTTATT. Translated: CASTEVRAGELFI.

This clonotype appeared many times. The V and J genes are TRBV4-1 and TRBJ2-7; D might be TRBD2 (6 bases). The CDR3 is made up of 17 amino acids. Trimming cost V 0 bases and J 1 base, with 16 bases left between them. The germline CDR1 and CDR2 sequences are MGHRA and YSYEKL. The CDR3 here is CASSQEPTEGSSYEQYF. In nucleotides, the CDR3 is TGCGCCAGCAGCCAAGAACCTACGGAGGGGTCATCCTACGAGCAGTACTTC.

With respect to this clonotype: The junction does not match germline at one end; this may be a read error. This chain links TRBV5-5 with TRBJ1-1; perhaps TRBD1 as D (5 bases). In germline, CDR1 is SGHKS, CDR2 YYEKEE (reference sequence). The CDR3 runs 13 residues. CDR3 coding DNA: TGTGCTAGCAGCTTCGAGGGGAACATTGAAGCTTTCTTT. Translation gives CASSFEGNIEAFF.

Turning to this clonotype: A junction boundary mismatches the germline segment, possibly from a read error. The genes are TRBV7-9 and TRBJ1-6, with unresolved D. This CDR3 is built from 14 residues. The germline V gene encodes CDR1 SEHNR and CDR2 FQNEAQ (reference sequence). The CDR3 sequence is CASSLDFNDSPLHF. The CDR3 bases are TGTGCCAGCAGCTTAGATTTCAATGATTCACCTCTCCACTTT. Full variable domain (rest looked up from reference TRBV7-9 and TRBJ1-6): DTGVSQNPRHKITKRGQNVTFRCDPISEHNRLYWYRQTLGQGPEFLTYFQNEAQLEKSRLLSDRFSAERPKGSFSTLEIQRTEQGDSAMYLCASSLDFNDSPLHFGNGTRLTVT.

On this clonotype itself: This may arise from a read error, as a much more abundant clone is one base away. V and J are TRBV21-1 and TRBJ2-7; the table's D call, TRBD1, has no DNA check behind it. TRBV21-1 is marked as a pseudogene. The CDR3 covers 14 residues. CDR3 nucleotide sequence: TGTACCGTTACCTCGAGAGGGGGTAGCCACGAGCAGTACTTC. Translated: CTVTSRGGSHEQYF.